The clone carrying this T cell receptor beta chain was picked up one time. What it binds is unknown. The data derive from a study of identical twins. Study-level points and caveats: Among out-of-frame alpha sequences shared by twins, low generation probability occurred in excess.

MiXCR, run by TCRdb on the 5' RACE reads, gives a single entry per CDR3 protein. The sample lists 550,000 to 700,000 distinct CDR3 sequences; approximately 22% were seen once. CDR3 length: 15 residues. Germline CDR1 reads SQVTM; CDR2 reads ANQGSEA. Trimming removed 6 bases from V and 1 base from J, with 17 bases in between. This sample also belongs to another study, concerning T cells expressing NK-cell markers. As that report states: The TCR beta repertoires originated in sorted CD3+CD56+NKG2C+, CD3+CD56+NKG2C- and CD3+CD56-NKG2C+ T cells.

The chain employs TRBV29-1 and TRBJ2-3; the D is unclear. This clonotype originated in a woman aged 18-29 years in good health. Sequencing was carried out using PBMCs. CDR3 sequence reads: CSVPPLARGTDTQYF. In DNA, the CDR3 is TGCAGCGTCCCACCCCTCGCTAGGGGCACAGATACGCAGTATTTT.